This T cell receptor beta chain derives from a study of cytomegalovirus exposure and HLA in healthy donors. Whole-study context: Of all 380 or so donors who were genotyped, roughly 81% belonged to the Caucasian-associated ancestry cluster.

It was with 60 Vbeta and 13 Jbeta primers that the PCR ran. Clones were read by immunoSEQ multiplex PCR, and TCRdb kept only the in-frame ones, dropping some. The sample yields about 150,000 clones, about 83% seen once. Study findings and constraints: Later analysis placed DRB1 highest and HLA-C lowest in TCR association rates, which differed by HLA locus. It was confirmed in vitro that a few of the CMV-associated chains were specific for CMV antigens. Productive rates of about 90% or about 30% were seen for most TCR beta V segments in an earlier analysis.

Trimming left V 2 bases short and J 7 bases short, with 14 bases between. This CDR3 is built from 14 residues. CDR1 and CDR2 (germline): WSHSY, SAAADI. As to this clone: What it binds is unknown.

This sequence originates from a woman between 35 and 50 years old in good health and CMV-seronegative. This chain connects TRBV10-2 to TRBJ1-2, with D perhaps matching TRBD1 (5 bases). Input material: PBMCs. The CDR3 here is CASSEQGTGAGYTF. In DNA form, the CDR3 reads TGCGCCAGCAGTGAGCAGGGAACTGGGGCTGGCTACACCTTC.